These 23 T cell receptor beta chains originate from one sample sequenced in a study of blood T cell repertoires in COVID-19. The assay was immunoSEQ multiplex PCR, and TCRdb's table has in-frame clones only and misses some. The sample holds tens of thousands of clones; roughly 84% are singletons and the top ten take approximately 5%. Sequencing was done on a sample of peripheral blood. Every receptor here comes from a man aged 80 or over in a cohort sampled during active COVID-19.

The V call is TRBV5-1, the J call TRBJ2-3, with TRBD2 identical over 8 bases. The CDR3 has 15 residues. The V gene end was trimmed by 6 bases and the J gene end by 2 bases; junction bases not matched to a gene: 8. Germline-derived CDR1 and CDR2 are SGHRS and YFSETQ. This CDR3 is CASKIRGGITDTQYF. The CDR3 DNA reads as TGCGCCAGCAAAATCCGCGGGGGGATCACAGATACGCAGTATTTT.

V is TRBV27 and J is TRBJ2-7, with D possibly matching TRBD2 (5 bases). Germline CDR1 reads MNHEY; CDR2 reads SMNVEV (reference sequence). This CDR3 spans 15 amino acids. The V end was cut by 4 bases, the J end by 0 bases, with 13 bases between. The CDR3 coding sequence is TGTGCCAGCAGTTCCCCCCAGCGGAGCTCCTACGAGCAGTACTTC. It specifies CASSSPQRSSYEQYF.

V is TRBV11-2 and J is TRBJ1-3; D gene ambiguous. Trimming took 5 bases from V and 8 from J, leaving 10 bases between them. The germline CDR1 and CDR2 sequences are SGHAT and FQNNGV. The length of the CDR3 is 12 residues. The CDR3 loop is CASSPSFDTIYF. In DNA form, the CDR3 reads TGTGCCAGCAGCCCTTCTTTCGACACCATATATTTT.

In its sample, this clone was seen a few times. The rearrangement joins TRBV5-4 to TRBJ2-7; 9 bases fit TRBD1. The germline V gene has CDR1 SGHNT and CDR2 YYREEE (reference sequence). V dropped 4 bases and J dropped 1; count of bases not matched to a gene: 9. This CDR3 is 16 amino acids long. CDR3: CASSRGQGKGSYEQYF. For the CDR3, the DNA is TGTGCCAGCAGCAGGGGACAGGGTAAGGGATCCTACGAGCAGTACTTC.

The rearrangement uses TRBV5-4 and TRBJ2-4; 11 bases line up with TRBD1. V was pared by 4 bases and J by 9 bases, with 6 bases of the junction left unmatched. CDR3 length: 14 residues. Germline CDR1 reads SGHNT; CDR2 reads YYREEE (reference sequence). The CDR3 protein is CASSPDRGQGIQYF. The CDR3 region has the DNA TGTGCCAGCAGCCCGGACAGGGGGCAGGGCATTCAGTACTTC.

As DNA, the CDR3 is TGTGCCAGCAGCTTACAAAGGGGCATGTGGGATGAGCAGTTCTTC. Translated: CASSLQRGMWDEQFF. The V gene is TRBV11-2, the J gene TRBJ2-1, with TRBD1 as a possible D gene (5 bases). This CDR3 contains 15 residues. The V end lost 2 bases, the J end lost 8 bases, and 16 bases lay between the germline ends. Germline loops: CDR1 SGHAT, CDR2 FQNNGV.

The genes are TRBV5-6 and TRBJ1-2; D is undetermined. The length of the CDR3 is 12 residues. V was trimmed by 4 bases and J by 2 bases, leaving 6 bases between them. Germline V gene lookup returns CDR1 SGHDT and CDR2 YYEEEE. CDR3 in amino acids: CASSPQNYGYTF. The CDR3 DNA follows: TGTGCCAGCAGCCCACAAAACTATGGCTACACCTTC.

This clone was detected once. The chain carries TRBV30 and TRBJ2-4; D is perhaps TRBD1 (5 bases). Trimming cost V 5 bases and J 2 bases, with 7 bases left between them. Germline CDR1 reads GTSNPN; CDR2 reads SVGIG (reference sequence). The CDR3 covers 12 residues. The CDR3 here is CAWDRTKNIQYF. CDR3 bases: TGTGCCTGGGACAGAACCAAAAACATTCAGTACTTC.

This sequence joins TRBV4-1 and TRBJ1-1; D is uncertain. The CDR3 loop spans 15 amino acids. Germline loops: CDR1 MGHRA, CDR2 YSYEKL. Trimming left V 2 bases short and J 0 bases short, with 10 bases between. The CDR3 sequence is CASSQFAEMNTEAFF. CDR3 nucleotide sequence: TGCGCCAGCAGCCAATTCGCAGAAATGAACACTGAAGCTTTCTTT.

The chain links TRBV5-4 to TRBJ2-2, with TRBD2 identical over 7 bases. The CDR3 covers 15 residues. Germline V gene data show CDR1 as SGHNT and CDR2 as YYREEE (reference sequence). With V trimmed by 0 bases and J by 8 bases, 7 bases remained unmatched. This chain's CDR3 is CASSLGSGGPGELFF. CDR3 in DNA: TGTGCCAGCAGCTTGGGTTCGGGGGGTCCAGGGGAGCTGTTTTTT.

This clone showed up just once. The CDR3 region has the DNA TGTGCCAGCAGCCGACAGGGAAGCTCTGGAAACACCATATATTTT. Protein product: CASSRQGSSGNTIYF. This chain links TRBV6-5 with TRBJ1-3; 7 bases agree with TRBD1. Germline V CDR1 and CDR2: MNHEY, SVGAGI. V was pared by 6 bases and J by 0 bases, with 5 bases of the junction left unmatched. The CDR3 extends over 15 amino acids.

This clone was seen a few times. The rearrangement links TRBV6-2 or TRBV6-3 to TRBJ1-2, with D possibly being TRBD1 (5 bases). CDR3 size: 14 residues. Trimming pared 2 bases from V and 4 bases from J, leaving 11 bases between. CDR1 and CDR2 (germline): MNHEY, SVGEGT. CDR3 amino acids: CASSYTRVVYGYTF. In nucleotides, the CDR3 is TGTGCCAGCAGTTACACCAGGGTTGTCTATGGCTACACCTTC.

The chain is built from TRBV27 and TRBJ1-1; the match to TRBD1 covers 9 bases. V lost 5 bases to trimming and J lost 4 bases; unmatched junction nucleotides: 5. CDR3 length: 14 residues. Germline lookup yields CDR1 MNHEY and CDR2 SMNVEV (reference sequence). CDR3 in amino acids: CASSRGTGITEAFF. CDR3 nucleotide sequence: TGTGCCAGCAGTAGAGGGACAGGGATCACTGAAGCTTTCTTT.

This CDR3 reads CASSKGRSYNEQFF. The DNA of the CDR3 is TGTGCCAGCAGTAAGGGGAGGTCCTACAATGAGCAGTTCTTC. The chain carries TRBV6-5 and TRBJ2-1; a weak D match, TRBD2 (6 bases). This CDR3 has 14 residues. Deletions cut 5 bases from V and 1 base from J, with 9 bases between. Germline values: CDR1 MNHEY, CDR2 SVGAGI.

Written as DNA, the CDR3 is TGTGCCAGCAGAAGCGGGGGACTCAACGCGAACACCGGGGAGCTGTTTTTT. Translated: CASRSGGLNANTGELFF. J is TRBJ2-2 and V is TRBV7-9, with 8 bases fitting TRBD2. CDR3 length: 17 residues. With 6 bases clipped from V and 0 bases from J, the junction kept 9 bases outside the gene matches. Germline assignment: CDR1 SEHNR and CDR2 FQNEAQ (reference sequence). The whole variable domain, remainder taken from reference TRBV7-9 and TRBJ2-2, is DTGVSQNPRHKITKRGQNVTFRCDPISEHNRLYWYRQTLGQGPEFLTYFQNEAQLEKSRLLSDRFSAERPKGSFSTLEIQRTEQGDSAMYLCASRSGGLNANTGELFFGEGSRLTVL.

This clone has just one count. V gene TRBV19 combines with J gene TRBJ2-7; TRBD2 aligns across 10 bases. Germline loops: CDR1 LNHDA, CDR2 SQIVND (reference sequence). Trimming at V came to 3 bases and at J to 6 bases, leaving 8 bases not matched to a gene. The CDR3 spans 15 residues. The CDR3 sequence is CASSIPSGSVAEQYF. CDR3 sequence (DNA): TGTGCCAGTAGTATCCCTAGCGGGAGTGTTGCCGAGCAGTACTTC.

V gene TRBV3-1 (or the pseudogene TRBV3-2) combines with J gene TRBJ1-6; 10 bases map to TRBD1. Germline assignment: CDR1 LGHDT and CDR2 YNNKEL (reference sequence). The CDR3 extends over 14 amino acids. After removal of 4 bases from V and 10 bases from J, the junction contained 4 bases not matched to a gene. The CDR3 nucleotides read TGTGCCAGCAGCCCCGACAGGGGGCTGTCACCCCTCCACTTT. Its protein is CASSPDRGLSPLHF.

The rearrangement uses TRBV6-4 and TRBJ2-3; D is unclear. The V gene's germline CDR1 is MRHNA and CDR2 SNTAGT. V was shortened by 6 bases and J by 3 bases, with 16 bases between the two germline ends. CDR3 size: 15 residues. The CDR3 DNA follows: TGTGCCAGCAGCGAGACTCCCTCCGGGACAGATACGCAGTATTTT. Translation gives CASSETPSGTDTQYF.

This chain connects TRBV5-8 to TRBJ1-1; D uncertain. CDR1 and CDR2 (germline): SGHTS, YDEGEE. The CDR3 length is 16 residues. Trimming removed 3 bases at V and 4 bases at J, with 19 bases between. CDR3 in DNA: TGTGCCAGCAGCTCCCCCCCGGGGTGGGAGAGCACTGAAGCTTTCTTT. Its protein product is CASSSPPGWESTEAFF.

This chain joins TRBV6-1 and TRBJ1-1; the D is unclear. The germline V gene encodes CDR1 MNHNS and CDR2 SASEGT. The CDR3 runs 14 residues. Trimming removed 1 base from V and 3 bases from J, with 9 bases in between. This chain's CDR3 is CASSEGPEDTEAFF. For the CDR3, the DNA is TGTGCCAGCAGTGAAGGGCCTGAAGACACTGAAGCTTTCTTT.

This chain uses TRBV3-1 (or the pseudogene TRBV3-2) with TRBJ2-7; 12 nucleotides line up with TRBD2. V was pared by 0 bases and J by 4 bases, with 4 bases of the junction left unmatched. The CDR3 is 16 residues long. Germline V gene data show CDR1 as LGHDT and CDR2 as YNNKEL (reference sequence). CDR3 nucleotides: TGTGCCAGCAGCCAAGATTTGGGGACTAGCGGGTACGAGCAGTACTTC. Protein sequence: CASSQDLGTSGYEQYF.

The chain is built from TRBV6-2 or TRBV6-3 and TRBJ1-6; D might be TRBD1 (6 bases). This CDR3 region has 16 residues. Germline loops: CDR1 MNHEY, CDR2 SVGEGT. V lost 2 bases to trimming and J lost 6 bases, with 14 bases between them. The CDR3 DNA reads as TGTGCCAGCAGTTACCGCCAGGGGAGTGGTAATTCACCCCTCCACTTT. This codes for CASSYRQGSGNSPLHF.

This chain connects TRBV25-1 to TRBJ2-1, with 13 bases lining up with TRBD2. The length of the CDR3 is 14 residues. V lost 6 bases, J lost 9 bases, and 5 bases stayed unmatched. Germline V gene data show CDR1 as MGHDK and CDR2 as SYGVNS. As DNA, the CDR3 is TGTGCCAGCAGACTAGCGGGAGGGCCGGGTGAGCAGTTCTTC. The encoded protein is CASRLAGGPGEQFF.